A few counts support the clone carrying this T cell receptor (beta chain). The antigen is not known. The CDR3 contains 14 residues. Germline values: CDR1 MNHNS, CDR2 SASEGT. Trimming took off 10 bases at V and 6 bases at J, with 19 bases between the two ends. The SP2 primer and nested alpha and beta constant region primers amplified ligated cDNA in four rounds. For blood and skin samples, reverse transcription used TCR alpha and beta constant primers. TCRdb re-called the 5' RACE reads through MiXCR, storing one row per CDR3 protein. The table lists 32,000 or so distinct CDR3 sequences, about a sixth of them singletons. The sample belongs to a study of naive and memory T cell subsets. A UMI-containing oligonucleotide was joined by 3' ligation to the TCR cDNA template. Reverse transcription used DNase-treated unsorted total RNA, aiming for about 1 to 1000 ng. Study-level results: Potentially, T cell activation and differentiation skew this RNA-based measurement.

The chain is built from TRBV6-1 and TRBJ2-1; either TRBD1 or TRBD2 may fit D (5 bases each). The receptor comes from a female donor in good health. The CDR3 region has the DNA TGTGCCACCCGCCCGGGGCGCGCCAGCAATGAGCAGTTCTTC. It translates to CATRPGRASNEQFF.